The 26 T cell receptor beta chains below come from one sample, sequenced in a study of cytomegalovirus exposure and HLA in healthy donors. The assay was immunoSEQ multiplex PCR, and TCRdb's table has in-frame clones only and misses some. The sample lists hundreds of thousands of clones, around 78% occurring once. Sample: PBMCs. All receptors come from a woman aged 18-29 years in good health and CMV-seronegative.

J is TRBJ1-1 and V is TRBV18, with TRBD1 identical over 7 bases. CDR3 size: 17 residues. The germline V gene encodes CDR1 KGHSH and CDR2 LQKENI. The V gene end was trimmed by 3 bases and the J gene end by 0 bases; junction bases not matched to a gene: 10. The CDR3 DNA is TGTGCCAGCTCACCTCTGCGGGGACAGACGATGAACACTGAAGCTTTCTTT. Translated: CASSPLRGQTMNTEAFF.

DNA for the CDR3: TGTGCCAGCAGCCCTAATAGCGGGAGAGGGGCCTACGAGCAGTACTTC. It is translated as CASSPNSGRGAYEQYF. This chain links TRBV7-9 with TRBJ2-7, with 9 bases that match TRBD2. The CDR3 is 16 amino acids. CDR1 is SEHNR, CDR2 FQNEAQ, per germline (reference sequence). The trim removed 5 bases at V and 2 bases at J, leaving 10 bases unmatched. Variable domain in full (rest from reference TRBV7-9 and TRBJ2-7): DTGVSQNPRHKITKRGQNVTFRCDPISEHNRLYWYRQTLGQGPEFLTYFQNEAQLEKSRLLSDRFSAERPKGSFSTLEIQRTEQGDSAMYLCASSPNSGRGAYEQYFGPGTRLTVT.

The chain uses TRBV6-1 and TRBJ2-1, with 9 bases identical to TRBD2. The CDR3 extends over 17 amino acids. Looked up from germline, CDR1 is MNHNS and CDR2 is SASEGT. Trimming took 2 bases from V and 4 from J; bases not matched to a gene: 9. CDR3 protein: CASSEMENLAGYNEQFF. The DNA of the CDR3 is TGTGCCAGCAGTGAAATGGAGAATCTAGCGGGGTACAATGAGCAGTTCTTC.

Notes on this clone: Within the sample, other DNA sequences also encode this same CDR3. The chain has TRBV19 and TRBJ2-7; 8 positions match TRBD1. This CDR3 has 14 amino acids. Germline CDR1 LNHDA, CDR2 SQIVND (reference sequence). After removal of 1 base from V and 2 bases from J, the junction contained 1 base not matched to a gene. The CDR3 loop reads CASSIGTGPYEQYF. The CDR3 nucleotides read TGTGCCAGTAGTATAGGGACAGGGCCCTACGAGCAGTACTTC.

This chain joins TRBV5-4 and TRBJ1-2; D unresolved. Germline V gives CDR1 SGHNT, CDR2 YYREEE (reference sequence). The CDR3 contains 13 residues. V lost 3 bases and J lost 3, with 9 bases in between. CDR3 nucleotide sequence: TGTGCCAGCAGCTCCGACGGTTACTATGGCTACACCTTC. Its translation: CASSSDGYYGYTF.

This chain joins TRBV7-9 and TRBJ1-1; D ambiguous. V lost 3 bases and J lost 5, with 13 bases in between. Per the germline V gene, CDR1 is SEHNR and CDR2 is FQNEAQ (reference sequence). CDR3 length: 14 amino acids. Here the CDR3 reads CASSFSNGVTEAFF. CDR3 nucleotides: TGTGCCAGCAGCTTCAGCAACGGGGTTACTGAAGCTTTCTTT.

This clone appeared a few times. The V call is TRBV5-1, the J call TRBJ2-2; D gene uncertain. This CDR3 contains 14 residues. The germline V and J ends were trimmed by 1 base and 1 base, with 5 bases remaining between them. Germline assignment: CDR1 SGHRS and CDR2 YFSETQ. The CDR3 spells CASSLLLNTGELFF. The CDR3 DNA follows: TGCGCCAGCAGCTTGCTCCTGAACACCGGGGAGCTGTTTTTT.

The chain links TRBV6-6 to TRBJ1-5, with 8 positions matching TRBD1. The CDR3 contains 15 residues. V was pared by 2 bases and J by 2 bases, with 2 bases of the junction left unmatched. Germline V gene lookup returns CDR1 MNHNY and CDR2 SVGAGI (reference sequence). The CDR3 region is CASSYAGQGNQPQHF. The CDR3 DNA reads TGTGCCAGCAGTTACGCGGGACAGGGCAATCAGCCCCAGCATTTT.

This chain connects TRBV9 to TRBJ1-1; 7 bases agree with TRBD1. The V gene's germline CDR1 is SGDLS and CDR2 YYNGEE. V shed 3 bases, J shed 1 base, and the junction held 15 bases outside the gene matches. This CDR3 region has 18 residues. The CDR3: CASSALDRENSSNTEAFF. For the CDR3, the DNA is TGTGCCAGCAGCGCTCTCGACAGGGAGAATAGTTCGAACACTGAAGCTTTCTTT.

This chain connects TRBV5-1 to TRBJ2-7, with a weak D call TRBD1 (5 bases). CDR1 SGHRS and CDR2 YFSETQ come from the germline V gene. Between the trimmed V and J ends, which lost 5 bases and 3 bases, there was a span of 9 bases. The CDR3 has 12 residues. This CDR3 is CASRRQGYEQYF. CDR3 sequence (DNA): TGCGCCAGCAGGCGGCAGGGCTACGAGCAGTACTTC.

The chain links TRBV10-3 to TRBJ2-1; 9 bases map to TRBD1. Per the germline V gene, CDR1 is ENHRY and CDR2 is SYGVKD. CDR3 length: 15 amino acids. After removal of 3 bases from V and 8 bases from J, the junction contained 8 bases not matched to a gene. CDR3 region: CAISDHRDRVDEQFF. CDR3 in DNA: TGTGCCATCAGTGATCATAGGGACAGGGTGGATGAGCAGTTCTTC.

The rearrangement uses TRBV9 and TRBJ1-4; D is unresolved. Germline V gene sequence: CDR1 SGDLS, CDR2 YYNGEE. The V end was cut by 0 bases, the J end by 0 bases, with 9 bases between. The CDR3 consists of 16 residues. The CDR3 region is CASSVGAAATNEKLFF. The CDR3 coding sequence is TGTGCCAGCAGCGTAGGGGCTGCTGCAACTAATGAAAAACTGTTTTTT.

V is TRBV4-1 and J is TRBJ2-7; D may be TRBD1 (6 bases). Looked up from germline, CDR1 is MGHRA and CDR2 is YSYEKL. This CDR3 spans 16 amino acids. With 4 bases removed from V and 6 bases from J, the gap between germline ends came to 22 bases. The CDR3 DNA follows: TGCGCCAGCAGCCTTTTCCCCCGGGACAAACTCCGCGAGCAGTACTTC. Protein sequence: CASSLFPRDKLREQYF.

The V call is TRBV27, the J call TRBJ1-2, with unresolved D. The CDR3 loop spans 16 amino acids. Germline-derived CDR1 and CDR2 are MNHEY and SMNVEV (reference sequence). Between the trimmed V and J ends, which lost 3 bases and 5 bases, there was a span of 19 bases. The CDR3 DNA is TGTGCCAGCAGTTTTTCGGGTACGGGGAGAGGGTATGGCTACACCTTC. As protein: CASSFSGTGRGYGYTF.

This clone came up once. The chain carries TRBV30 and TRBJ2-7; D gene ambiguous. The V and J ends lost 7 bases and 3 bases respectively, with 7 bases between them. The CDR3 has 10 amino acids. CDR1 GTSNPN and CDR2 SVGIG come from the germline V gene (reference sequence). The CDR3 DNA reads as TGTGCCTCTGGTGTCTACGAGCAGTACTTC. Amino acids: CASGVYEQYF.

CDR3 DNA: TGCGCCAGCAGCCAAGCACCCGGTGGGAGGGCATACTACGAGCAGTACTTC. Its protein product is CASSQAPGGRAYYEQYF. J is TRBJ2-7 and V is TRBV4-1, with 7 nucleotides matching TRBD2. The CDR3 covers 17 residues. From germline, CDR1 is MGHRA and CDR2 YSYEKL. The J segment lost 3 bases and the V segment lost 1 base, leaving 12 bases of the junction unmatched.

This clone was counted once. The CDR3 DNA is TGCGCCAGCAGGGCTGGCTTATCGGGAAACACCATATATTTT. The encoded protein is CASRAGLSGNTIYF. The chain carries TRBV5-1 and TRBJ1-3; D gene unclear. The ends were cut back, 5 bases at V and 4 bases at J, with 13 bases in the middle. The CDR3 consists of 14 residues. Germline CDR1 and CDR2: SGHRS and YFSETQ.

The V gene is TRBV5-1, the J gene TRBJ1-1, with a weak D call TRBD1 (6 bases). CDR1 and CDR2 from the germline V gene are SGHRS and YFSETQ. The V and J ends lost 1 base and 10 bases respectively, with 11 bases between them. The CDR3 loop spans 12 amino acids. The CDR3 here is CASSLKGVGAFF. The CDR3, as DNA: TGCGCCAGCAGCTTGAAGGGGGTCGGAGCTTTCTTT.

The chain recombines TRBV5-1 with TRBJ1-3; no reliable D call. This CDR3 region has 15 residues. The germline gives CDR1 SGHRS, CDR2 YFSETQ. Trimming stripped 3 bases from V and 0 bases from J, with 10 bases between. The CDR3 coding sequence is TGCGCCAGCAGCTCCGACTCCTCCTCTGGAAACACCATATATTTT. Its translation is CASSSDSSSGNTIYF.

The chain couples TRBV10-3 to TRBJ1-3; D is unresolved. The CDR3 loop spans 15 amino acids. V was pared by 0 bases and J by 0 bases, with 6 bases between. Germline loops: CDR1 ENHRY, CDR2 SYGVKD. The CDR3 sequence: CAISESGVSGNTIYF. Written as DNA, the CDR3 is TGTGCCATCAGTGAGTCTGGAGTCTCTGGAAACACCATATATTTT.

The CDR3 reads CASSPAAAEDTQYF. The CDR3 region has the DNA TGTGCCAGCTCACCAGCAGCGGCGGAAGATACGCAGTATTTT. The J gene is TRBJ2-3, the V gene TRBV18; a weak D match, TRBD2 (5 bases). The ends were cut back, 2 bases at V and 5 bases at J, with 11 bases in the middle. CDR3 size: 14 residues. Germline V lookup: CDR1 KGHSH, CDR2 LQKENI. Using reference TRBV18 and TRBJ2-3 for the parts outside the CDR3, the full variable domain is NAGVMQNPRHLVRRRGQEARLRCSPMKGHSHVYWYRQLPEEGLKFMVYLQKENIIDESGMPKERFSAEFPKEGPSILRIQQVVRGDSAAYFCASSPAAAEDTQYFGPGTRLTVL.

The chain employs TRBV7-6 and TRBJ2-2, with unresolved D. Germline V CDR1 and CDR2: SGHVS, FNYEAQ. The CDR3 has 15 residues. Trimming took off 5 bases at V and 1 base at J, with 11 bases between the two ends. The CDR3 sequence: CASSSQQLNTGELFF. The CDR3 nucleotides read TGTGCCAGCAGCAGCCAGCAGCTGAACACCGGGGAGCTGTTTTTT.

V is TRBV28 and J is TRBJ1-2; tentatively, D is TRBD1 (6 bases). Germline CDR1 is MDHEN and CDR2 is SYDVKM. V lost 6 bases and J 8 bases, leaving 10 bases between the germline ends. The CDR3 length is 11 residues. DNA for the CDR3: TGTGCCAGCAGCCAGGGGACAGGCTACACCTTC. This codes for CASSQGTGYTF.

The chain employs TRBV28 and TRBJ1-5; possible D gene TRBD1, 5 bases. The CDR3 is made up of 14 amino acids. Trimming took off 3 bases at V and 4 bases at J, with 10 bases between the two ends. Germline V gene lookup returns CDR1 MDHEN and CDR2 SYDVKM. CDR3 residues: CASSFRGLNQPQHF. DNA for the CDR3: TGTGCCAGCAGTTTTAGGGGTCTAAATCAGCCCCAGCATTTT.

The chain carries TRBV19 and TRBJ1-1, with D possibly TRBD1 on 5 matching bases. Germline CDR1 reads LNHDA; CDR2 reads SQIVND (reference sequence). The CDR3 is 16 residues long. The V end lost 5 bases, the J end lost 4 bases, and 20 bases lay between the germline ends. CDR3 coding DNA: TGTGCCAGTAGTCTACTGGGTAGGGGAAGGAGCACTGAAGCTTTCTTT. Protein product: CASSLLGRGRSTEAFF. The variable domain in full, with the rest retrieved from reference TRBV19 and TRBJ1-1, is DGGITQSPKYLFRKEGQNVTLSCEQNLNHDAMYWYRQDPGQGLRLIYYSQIVNDFQKGDIAEGYSVSREKKESFPLTVTSAQKNPTAFYLCASSLLGRGRSTEAFFGQGTRLTVV.

The CDR3 DNA is TGTGCCAGCCGTTCGGGGTATGGCTACACCTTC. Translated: CASRSGYGYTF. The chain employs TRBV28 and TRBJ1-2, with D hard to call. Trimming left V 8 bases short and J 5 bases short, with 9 bases between. Germline V CDR1 and CDR2: MDHEN, SYDVKM. CDR3 length equals 11 residues.